These 2 T cell receptor beta chains were all obtained from the same sample, sequenced in a study of early T cells in non-severe SARS-CoV-2 infection. In TCRdb, the 5' RACE reads were re-called with MiXCR into one record per CDR3 protein. The data show 80,000 to 95,000 distinct CDR3 sequences, with about 15% seen just once and roughly 6% held by the top ten. The sequenced material came from whole blood. The receptors originated from an adult who was a healthcare worker with PCR-confirmed SARS-CoV-2 infection or an uninfected control (not recorded which).

This clonotype was detected many times. The J gene is TRBJ1-1, the V gene TRBV7-9; a weak D match, TRBD1 (5 bases). Germline CDR1 SEHNR, CDR2 FQNEAQ (reference sequence). V lost 2 bases and J 1 base, leaving 8 bases between the germline ends. CDR3 length equals 14 residues. The CDR3 region has the DNA TGTGCCAGCAGCTTACAGGGAAGGAACACTGAAGCTTTCTTT. Translated: CASSLQGRNTEAFF.

The table lists this clonotype with a few counts. V gene TRBV18 combines with J gene TRBJ1-2; a weak D match, TRBD1 (5 bases). This CDR3 comprises 11 residues. The germline V gene has CDR1 KGHSH and CDR2 LQKENI. Trimming took off 5 bases at V and 7 bases at J, with 8 bases between the two ends. The CDR3 spells CASSEDIGYTF. CDR3 DNA sequence: TGTGCCAGCTCAGAGGACATTGGCTACACCTTC.